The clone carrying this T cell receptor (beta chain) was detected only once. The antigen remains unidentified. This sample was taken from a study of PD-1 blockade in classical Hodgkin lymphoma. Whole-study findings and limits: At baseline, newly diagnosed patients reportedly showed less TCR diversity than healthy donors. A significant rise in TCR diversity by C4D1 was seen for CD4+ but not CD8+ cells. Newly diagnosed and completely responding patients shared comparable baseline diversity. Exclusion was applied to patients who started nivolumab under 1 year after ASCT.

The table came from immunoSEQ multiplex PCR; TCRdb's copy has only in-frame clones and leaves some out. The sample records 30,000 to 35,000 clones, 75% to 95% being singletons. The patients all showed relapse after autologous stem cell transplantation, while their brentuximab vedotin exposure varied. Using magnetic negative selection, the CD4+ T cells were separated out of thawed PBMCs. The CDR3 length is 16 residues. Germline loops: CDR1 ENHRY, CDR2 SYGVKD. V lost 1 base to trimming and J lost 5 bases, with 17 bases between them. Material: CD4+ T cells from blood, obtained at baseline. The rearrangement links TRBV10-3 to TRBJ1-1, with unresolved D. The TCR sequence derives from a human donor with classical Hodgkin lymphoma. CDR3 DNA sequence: TGTGCCATCAGTGAGTTAGAGGGCCCGAAAGGTACTGAAGCTTTCTTT. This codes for CAISELEGPKGTEAFF.